The present T cell receptor (beta chain) was sequenced within a study of identical twins. A universal primer site was created by template switching, with the cDNA bearing unique molecular identifiers. TCRdb used MiXCR to reprocess the 5' RACE reads, holding one entry per CDR3 protein. Here the sample spans about 1.7 million distinct CDR3 sequences, under 35% being singletons. Healthy Caucasian individuals made up all the donors. Findings and caveats of the study: Insertion counts were lower in abundant cord blood beta clonotypes, a trend that memory repertoires did not show. Zero-insertion results could be subject to partial confounding by invariant MAIT and iNKT cells.

This clonotype was picked up many times. Its cognate antigen is unknown. Sequencing input: cord blood. This TCR was recovered from a newborn girl in good health.

In nucleotides, the CDR3 is TGTGCCACCAGTGATTCTTACTCCAATGAGCAGTTCTTC. It is translated as CATSDSYSNEQFF. This chain uses TRBV24-1 with TRBJ2-1; no clear D gene. Germline loops: CDR1 KGHDR, CDR2 SFDVKD. The length of the CDR3 is 13 residues. Trimming took off 2 bases at V and 6 bases at J, with 7 bases between the two ends.